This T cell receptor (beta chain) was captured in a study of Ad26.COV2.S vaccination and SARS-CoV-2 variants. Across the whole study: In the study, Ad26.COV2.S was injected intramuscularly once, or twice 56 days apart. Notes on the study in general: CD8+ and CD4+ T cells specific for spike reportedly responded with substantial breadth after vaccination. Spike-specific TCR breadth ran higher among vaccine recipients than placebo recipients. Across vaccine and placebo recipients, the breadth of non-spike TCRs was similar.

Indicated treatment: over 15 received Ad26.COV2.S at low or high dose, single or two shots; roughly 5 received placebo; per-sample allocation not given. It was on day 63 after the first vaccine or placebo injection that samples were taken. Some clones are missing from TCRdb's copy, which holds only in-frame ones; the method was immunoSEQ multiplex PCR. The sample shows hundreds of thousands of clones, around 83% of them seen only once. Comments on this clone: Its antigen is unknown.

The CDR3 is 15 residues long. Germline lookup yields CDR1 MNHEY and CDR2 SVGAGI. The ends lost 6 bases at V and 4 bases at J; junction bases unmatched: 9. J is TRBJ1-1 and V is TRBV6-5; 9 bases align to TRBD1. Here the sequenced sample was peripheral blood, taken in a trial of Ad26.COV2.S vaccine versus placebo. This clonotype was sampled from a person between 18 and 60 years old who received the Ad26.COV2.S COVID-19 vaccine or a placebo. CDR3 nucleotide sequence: TGTGCCAGCAGCCAGAGGGACAGGGTGAGCACTGAAGCTTTCTTT. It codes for CASSQRDRVSTEAFF.